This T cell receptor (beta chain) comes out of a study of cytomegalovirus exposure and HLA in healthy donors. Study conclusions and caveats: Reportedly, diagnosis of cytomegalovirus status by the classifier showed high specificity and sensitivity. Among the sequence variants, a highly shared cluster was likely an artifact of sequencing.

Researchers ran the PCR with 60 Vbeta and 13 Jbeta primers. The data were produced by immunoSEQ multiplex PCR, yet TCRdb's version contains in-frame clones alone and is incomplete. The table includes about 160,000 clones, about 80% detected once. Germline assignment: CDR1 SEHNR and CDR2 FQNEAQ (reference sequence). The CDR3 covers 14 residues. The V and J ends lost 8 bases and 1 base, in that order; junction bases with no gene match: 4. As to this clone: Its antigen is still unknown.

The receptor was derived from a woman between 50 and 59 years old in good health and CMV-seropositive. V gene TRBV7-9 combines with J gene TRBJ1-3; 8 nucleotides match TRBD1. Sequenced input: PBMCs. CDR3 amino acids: CASGQGASGNTIYF. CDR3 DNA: TGTGCCAGCGGGCAGGGGGCGTCTGGAAACACCATATATTTT.